The clone carrying this TCR beta chain appeared a few times. This sample was taken from a study of blood T cells in healthy people across ages. Germline V lookup: CDR1 SGHTA, CDR2 FQGNSA. The V gene lost 2 bases and the J gene lost 13 bases, with 16 bases spanning the gap. The CDR3 runs 13 residues. A sample-barcoded 5' primer and a J-beta primer mix were used in a second PCR of roughly 6 to 11 cycles. TCRdb passed the 5' RACE reads through MiXCR, listing each CDR3 protein once. There are over a million distinct CDR3 sequences in the sample; 20% to 25% occur only once, and approximately 0.79% lies in the top ten. This same sample was also part of a study on T cells of mothers and their children.

The receptor was isolated from a girl aged 2 to 10 in good health. What was sequenced was blood. This chain connects TRBV7-2 to TRBJ2-3; D is perhaps TRBD2 (6 bases). Here the CDR3 DNA reads TGTGCCAGCAGCTTAACGGGATGGGAGGCCAAGTATTTT. Residues: CASSLTGWEAKYF.